This entry features one T cell receptor beta chain sequence. Its specificity is unknown. These data are taken from a study of blood T cells in healthy people across ages. Study-wide results and limits: Long-lived donors exceeded aged donors in naive CD4+ cells and diversity.

Primed by a sample-barcoded 5' primer and a J-beta primer mix, a second PCR proceeded for about 7 to 11 cycles. MiXCR, applied by TCRdb to the 5' RACE reads, yields one record per CDR3 protein. Altogether under 700,000 distinct CDR3 sequences are present, less than 25% being singletons, with the ten largest covering just under 9%. Trimming removed 0 bases from V and 3 bases from J, with 17 bases in between. Germline V gives CDR1 LGHNA, CDR2 YSLEER. CDR3 size: 18 residues. This sample also appeared in a second study, on T cells of mothers and their children. As that study records: cDNA was made from all extracted RNA, about 1.4 ug per 15 ul. Unrelated mother-child pairs always had slightly, but never significantly, lower normalized overlap than related pairs.

Source material: blood. This clonotype was sampled from a boy aged 5-17 years in good health. V and J are TRBV4-3 and TRBJ1-4, with a tentative D call TRBD1 (5 bases). The CDR3 loop is CASSQDTGVYTANEKLFF. The CDR3 DNA reads as TGCGCCAGCAGCCAAGATACGGGGGTTTATACAGCTAATGAAAAACTGTTTTTT.